This entry concerns a single T cell receptor beta chain. Its specificity is not known. Other DNA sequences within the sample encode an identical CDR3. Only Caucasian adults living in Nashville, Tennessee served as donors. V was trimmed by 2 bases and J by 4 bases, leaving 9 bases between them. Per the germline V gene, CDR1 is MRHNA and CDR2 is SNTAGT. The CDR3 has 14 residues. These data are taken from a study of shared clonotypes between healthy human individuals. For every subset, genomic DNA was evenly distributed across several immunoSEQ plates. The protocol was immunoSEQ multiplex PCR, while the TCRdb copy is restricted to in-frame clones and leaves out a portion. The data contain 2 million or so clones, 95% of them singletons. Whole-study findings and limits: Generation probability values for non-shared clonotypes were lower than those for clonotypes shared by all four donors.

This receptor was obtained from a man younger than 35 in good health. The sequencing input was naive CD4+ T cells sorted from blood. Subset: CD45RA+ positively selected. V usage is TRBV6-4 and J usage is TRBJ1-5, with D maybe TRBD1 (6 bases). CDR3 protein: CASSDQGGNQPQHF. CDR3 DNA sequence: TGTGCCAGCAGTGACCAAGGGGGGAATCAGCCCCAGCATTTT.